This T cell receptor beta chain comes out of a study of T cells after yellow fever vaccination. This clonotype has a handful of counts. Its antigen remains unidentified. General observations from the study: It was a weaker secondary response, yet one that peaked faster, at day 5 versus 15.

TCRdb ran MiXCR on the 5' RACE reads and lists one entry per CDR3 protein. The data hold roughly 250,000 distinct CDR3 sequences, with around 13% observed a single time. The CDR3 is made up of 13 amino acids. CDR1 and CDR2 (germline): ENHRY, SYGVKD. V was clipped by 7 bases and J by 1 base, with 10 bases between them. The chain is built from TRBV10-3 and TRBJ1-1; TRBD1 is a possible D gene (5 bases). This sample comprised CD4+ T cells sorted from PBMCs, obtained 45 days after the yellow fever booster vaccination. The clonotype comes from a man aged 25 to 40 who received the YFV17D yellow fever vaccine. CDR3 DNA: TGTGCCATCACCCGGGGGGAGAACACTGAAGCTTTCTTT. Amino acids: CAITRGENTEAFF.